The clone carrying this TCR beta chain was seen more than once but under ten times. As yet, its antigen is unknown. The data were taken from a study of T-cell reconstitution after alpha-beta-depleted transplantation in children. Study results and caveats: At around two months after transplant, the alpha-beta T cells were reportedly derived from several hundred expanded clones that came from non-depleted graft cells. Newly made T cells mostly supplied T-cell counts and diversity one year after transplant. Surviving recipient T cells and intrathymic progenitors accounted for some patients' high TCRbeta diversity at day 60.

It was with unique molecular identifiers that the TCRbeta library was prepared. Via MiXCR, TCRdb re-called the PCR reads, giving one row per CDR3 protein. The sample records about 240,000 distinct CDR3 sequences, about a quarter being singletons. The TCR was taken from a girl aged 2-15 years with Fanconi anemia, due to receive a stem cell transplant. Source: PBMCs, taken before TCRalphabeta/CD19-depleted stem cell transplant.

The DNA of the CDR3 is TGTGCCAGCAGCCAAGGGACGGCTTCCTACGAGCAGTACTTC. Translated: CASSQGTASYEQYF. The chain uses TRBV3-1 and TRBJ2-7; no clear D. V lost 1 base, J lost 1 base, and 8 bases lay in between. This CDR3 has 14 residues. Germline CDR1 reads LGHDT; CDR2 reads YNNKEL (reference sequence).